The rows below give T cell receptor beta chains drawn from one sample of a study of blood T cell repertoires in COVID-19. Assay: immunoSEQ multiplex PCR; the TCRdb copy retains only in-frame clones and omits some. This sample has 190,000 or so clones, with about 80% found just once. Sequenced: PBMCs or T cells enriched from blood (not recorded which). The receptors were gathered from a man aged 40-55 years who had recovered from COVID-19. CDR3s include the opening cysteine and the closing phenylalanine or tryptophan. Fields, in order: CDR3 DNA, CDR3 protein, D gene, J gene, clone size, V gene. The D gene is left open where the match is weak. Some rows have no size entry. The others give once, few or many, or a class for an expanded clone.

cdr3_nt: TGTGCCAGCAGGGGACAGGGAGGGACTGAAGCTTTCTTT
cdr3_aa: CASRGQGGTEAFF
d_call: TRBD1
j_call: TRBJ1-1
clone_size: few
v_call: TRBV5-6

cdr3_nt: TGTGCCAGCTCACCATGGCACGTAGGAGAGCCCCAGCATTTT
cdr3_aa: CASSPWHVGEPQHF
d_call: -
j_call: TRBJ1-5
clone_size: -
v_call: TRBV18

cdr3_nt: TGCGCCAGCAGCCCTCGGACAGGTTCAGATTCACCCCTCCACTTT
cdr3_aa: CASSPRTGSDSPLHF
d_call: TRBD1
j_call: TRBJ1-6
clone_size: -
v_call: TRBV5-1

cdr3_nt: TGTGCCAGCAGTGAAACAGGGGGACAGCCCCAGCATTTT
cdr3_aa: CASSETGGQPQHF
d_call: TRBD1
j_call: TRBJ1-5
clone_size: -
v_call: TRBV6-1

cdr3_nt: TGTGCCACCGAGGACAGGAAAGAGACCCAGTACTTC
cdr3_aa: CATEDRKETQYF
d_call: TRBD1
j_call: TRBJ2-5
clone_size: -
v_call: TRBV27

cdr3_nt: TGCGCCAGCAGCCAGGGACAGAGCTCCTACGAGCAGTACTTC
cdr3_aa: CASSQGQSSYEQYF
d_call: TRBD1
j_call: TRBJ2-7
clone_size: -
v_call: TRBV4-1

cdr3_nt: TGTGCCTGGAGTGCAGGGGGCAATCAGCCCCAGCATTTT
cdr3_aa: CAWSAGGNQPQHF
d_call: -
j_call: TRBJ1-5
clone_size: few
v_call: TRBV30

cdr3_nt: TGTGCCTGGAGTCAGCTTGGGCATGAGGGCACCATATATTTT
cdr3_aa: CAWSQLGHEGTIYF
d_call: -
j_call: TRBJ1-3
clone_size: -
v_call: TRBV30

cdr3_nt: TGTGCCATCAGTGAGCAGGGCAGGGAGGCTGGCTACACCTTC
cdr3_aa: CAISEQGREAGYTF
d_call: -
j_call: TRBJ1-2
clone_size: -
v_call: TRBV10-3

cdr3_nt: TGTGCCAGCAGCTTAGGGACAGATCCTCCCTACGAGCAGTACTTC
cdr3_aa: CASSLGTDPPYEQYF
d_call: -
j_call: TRBJ2-7
clone_size: -
v_call: TRBV11-2

cdr3_nt: TGTGCCAGCAGTCCAGACAGGGGCACCTACGAGCAGTACTTC
cdr3_aa: CASSPDRGTYEQYF
d_call: TRBD1
j_call: TRBJ2-7
clone_size: -
v_call: TRBV27